This passage covers 18 T cell receptor beta chains from one sample sequenced in a study of blood T cells in healthy people across ages. The second PCR ran roughly 6 to 11 cycles with a sample-barcoded 5' primer and J-beta primers. A single record per CDR3 protein comes from TCRdb applying MiXCR to the 5' RACE reads. The table has 500,000 to 600,000 distinct CDR3 sequences, roughly 29% seen once. Sample: blood. The origin of the receptors is an older woman in good health.

The chain has TRBV20-1 and TRBJ1-5; TRBD1 might be the D (6 bases). Per the germline V gene, CDR1 is DFQATT and CDR2 is SNEGSKA (reference sequence). Trimming removed 1 base at V and 0 bases at J, with 16 bases between. CDR3 length equals 17 residues. CDR3 nucleotides: TGCAGTGCTAGAGTAGGTAGGGGGTCTCTTAGCAATCAGCCCCAGCATTTT. Translating gives CSARVGRGSLSNQPQHF.

This clonotype was found a few times. The CDR3 loop reads CATRPGQGAMRSGNTIYF. The CDR3, as DNA: TGTGCCACCCGACCGGGACAGGGGGCGATGAGGTCTGGAAACACCATATATTTT. V is TRBV10-3 and J is TRBJ1-3; 12 bases line up with TRBD1. CDR3 length equals 18 residues. The J segment lost 1 base and the V segment lost 10 bases, leaving 14 bases of the junction unmatched. Germline V gene lookup returns CDR1 ENHRY and CDR2 SYGVKD.

The rearrangement uses TRBV7-2 and TRBJ2-3, with 11 bases aligning to TRBD2. Per germline, CDR1 SGHTA and CDR2 FQGNSA. CDR3 length: 16 residues. Losses at the gene ends were 5 bases for V and 0 bases for J; bases not matched to a gene: 4. As DNA, the CDR3 is TGTGCCAGCAGCCCTAGCGGGGGGCACAGCACAGATACGCAGTATTTT. Amino acid sequence: CASSPSGGHSTDTQYF.

The chain joins TRBV6-6 to TRBJ1-2, with 7 bases matching TRBD1. The CDR3 length is 12 residues. Germline V gene data show CDR1 as MNHNY and CDR2 as SVGAGI (reference sequence). V lost 8 bases to trimming and J lost 7 bases; unmatched junction nucleotides: 7. CDR3: CASSNPGGGYTF. CDR3 nucleotide sequence: TGTGCCAGCTCCAATCCAGGGGGTGGCTACACCTTC.

The sample holds a few counts of this clonotype. The chain has TRBV27 and TRBJ2-2; D possibly corresponds to TRBD1 (7 bases). This CDR3 region has 17 residues. Germline values: CDR1 MNHEY, CDR2 SMNVEV (reference sequence). The germline V and J ends were trimmed by 4 bases and 2 bases, with 17 bases remaining between them. CDR3 sequence (DNA): TGTGCCAGCAGTTCCGGCGGGACAGCCTCCAACACCGGGGAGCTGTTTTTT. Its translation is CASSSGGTASNTGELFF.

This clonotype was seen once. The CDR3 DNA follows: TGTGCCATCAGGGAGGGCTTGGGCACAGATACGCAGTATTTT. Its translation is CAIREGLGTDTQYF. The rearrangement joins TRBV10-3 to TRBJ2-3; D perhaps matches TRBD2 (6 bases). The CDR3 spans 14 residues. V lost 6 bases, J lost 1 base, and 11 bases lay in between. Germline CDR1 is ENHRY and CDR2 is SYGVKD.

This clonotype occurred a few times. The chain has TRBV18 and TRBJ1-2, with D unresolved. V shed 3 bases and J shed 5 bases, with 16 bases lying between them. Per germline, CDR1 KGHSH and CDR2 LQKENI. The CDR3 contains 15 residues. CDR3 bases: TGTGCCAGCTCACCGGGCAGGACTGAAATATATGGCTACACCTTC. The encoded protein is CASSPGRTEIYGYTF.

As concerns this clonotype: Germline is not matched at one junction end, which may reflect a read error. The gene calls are TRBV6-5 and TRBJ2-2, with 8 bases identical to TRBD2. Germline V lookup: CDR1 MNHEY, CDR2 SVGAGI. The length of the CDR3 is 15 residues. The chain's CDR3 is CASSTTSAHTGEPFF. CDR3 in DNA: TGTGCCAGCAGCACGACTAGCGCTCACACCGGGGAGCCGTTTTTT.

This clonotype appeared a few times. The rearrangement uses TRBV20-1 and TRBJ2-7; 7 bases are a match to TRBD2. V was pared by 4 bases and J by 0 bases, with 6 bases of the junction left unmatched. The CDR3 is 14 amino acids. Germline CDR1 DFQATT, CDR2 SNEGSKA (reference sequence). This CDR3 reads CSAISGTNSYEQYF. The CDR3 coding sequence is TGCAGTGCTATATCCGGGACTAACTCCTACGAGCAGTACTTC.

In this sample, this clonotype turned up a few times. This sequence joins TRBV20-1 and TRBJ1-1; 7 nucleotides match TRBD1. Germline V gene data show CDR1 as DFQATT and CDR2 as SNEGSKA (reference sequence). The CDR3 length is 16 residues. The chain's CDR3 is CSFPVGGGSANTEAFF. DNA of the CDR3: TGCAGCTTCCCGGTGGGAGGGGGCTCTGCGAACACTGAAGCTTTCTTT.

This clonotype was detected only a few times. The chain links TRBV2 to TRBJ1-1; no clear D. The CDR3 runs 11 residues. V was trimmed by 4 bases and J by 11 bases, leaving 11 bases between them. CDR1 and CDR2 (germline): SNHLY, FYNNEI. CDR3 DNA: TGTGCCAGCAGTGGAGGGCCGAAGGCTTTCTTT. It codes for CASSGGPKAFF.

This clonotype was counted a few times. The rearrangement uses TRBV6-1 and TRBJ1-1, with 7 bases identical to TRBD1. Losses at the gene ends were 2 bases for V and 4 bases for J; bases not matched to a gene: 1. The CDR3 extends over 13 amino acids. CDR1 and CDR2 from the germline V gene are MNHNS and SASEGT. CDR3 sequence: CASSEQGGTEAFF. The CDR3 DNA is TGTGCCAGCAGTGAACAGGGGGGCACTGAAGCTTTCTTT.

This clonotype has a handful of counts. The chain is built from TRBV2 and TRBJ2-1, with D unclear. The V end was cut by 6 bases, the J end by 8 bases, with 8 bases between. The CDR3 is 11 amino acids. The germline gives CDR1 SNHLY, CDR2 FYNNEI. In nucleotides, the CDR3 is TGTGCCAGCAGGGTAGGAGATGAGCAGTTCTTC. Translating gives CASRVGDEQFF.

The V gene is TRBV18, the J gene TRBJ2-1; tentative D call: TRBD2 (6 bases). Trimming shortened V by 3 bases and J by 3 bases, and 27 bases separated the two germline ends. Germline V CDR1 and CDR2: KGHSH, LQKENI. The CDR3 covers 20 residues. Written as DNA, the CDR3 is TGTGCCAGCTCACCCTTGACTAGTTCGGGGTCCAGCCATCGCTACAATGAGCAGTTCTTC. Its translation is CASSPLTSSGSSHRYNEQFF.

V and J are TRBV6-6 and TRBJ1-1, with a tentative D call TRBD1 (6 bases). V lost 0 bases and J lost 7, with 15 bases in between. The germline CDR1 and CDR2 sequences are MNHNY and SVGAGI (reference sequence). The CDR3 covers 15 residues. The CDR3 here is CASSYSRQGRGEAFF. Written as DNA, the CDR3 is TGTGCCAGCAGTTACTCGCGGCAGGGGCGCGGTGAAGCTTTCTTT.

The V gene is TRBV7-2, the J gene TRBJ2-3, with TRBD1 matching 10 bases. This CDR3 has 15 amino acids. Germline V gene sequence: CDR1 SGHTA, CDR2 FQGNSA. The V and J ends lost 5 bases and 5 bases, in that order; junction bases with no gene match: 7. Here the CDR3 reads CASSPQTGGVDTQYF. As DNA, the CDR3 is TGTGCCAGCAGCCCACAGACAGGGGGCGTAGATACGCAGTATTTT.

The rearrangement joins TRBV12-5 to TRBJ2-6, with D possibly called TRBD1 or TRBD2 (5 bases each). This CDR3 is built from 15 residues. Germline V gene data show CDR1 as LGHNT and CDR2 as FRNRAP. V lost 7 bases and J lost 0, with 10 bases in between. The CDR3 spells CASDWGFSGANVLTF. DNA of the CDR3: TGTGCTAGTGATTGGGGGTTCTCTGGGGCCAACGTCCTGACTTTC.

About this clonotype itself: At one of its ends the junction is not consistent with the germline gene, which may arise from a read error. For the CDR3, the DNA is TGTGCCAGCAGCCGAGGACAGGACACCTATGGCCACACCTTC. Protein product: CASSRGQDTYGHTF. V gene TRBV6-5 combines with J gene TRBJ1-2; 7 nucleotides agree with TRBD1. Germline CDR1 and CDR2: MNHEY and SVGAGI. This CDR3 is built from 14 residues.